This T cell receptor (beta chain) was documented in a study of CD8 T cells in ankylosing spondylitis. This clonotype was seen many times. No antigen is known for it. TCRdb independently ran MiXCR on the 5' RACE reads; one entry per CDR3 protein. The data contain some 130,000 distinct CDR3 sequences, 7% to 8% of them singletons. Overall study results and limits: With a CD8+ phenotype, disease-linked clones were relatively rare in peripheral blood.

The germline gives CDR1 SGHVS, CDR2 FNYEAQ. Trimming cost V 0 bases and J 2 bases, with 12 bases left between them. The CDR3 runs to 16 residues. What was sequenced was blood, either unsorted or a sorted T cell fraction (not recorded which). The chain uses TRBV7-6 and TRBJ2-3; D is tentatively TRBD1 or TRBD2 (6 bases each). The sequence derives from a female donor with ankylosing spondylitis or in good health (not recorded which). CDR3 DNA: TGTGCCAGCAGCTTAGCGTCACGGGGGCACACAGATACGCAGTATTTT. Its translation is CASSLASRGHTDTQYF.